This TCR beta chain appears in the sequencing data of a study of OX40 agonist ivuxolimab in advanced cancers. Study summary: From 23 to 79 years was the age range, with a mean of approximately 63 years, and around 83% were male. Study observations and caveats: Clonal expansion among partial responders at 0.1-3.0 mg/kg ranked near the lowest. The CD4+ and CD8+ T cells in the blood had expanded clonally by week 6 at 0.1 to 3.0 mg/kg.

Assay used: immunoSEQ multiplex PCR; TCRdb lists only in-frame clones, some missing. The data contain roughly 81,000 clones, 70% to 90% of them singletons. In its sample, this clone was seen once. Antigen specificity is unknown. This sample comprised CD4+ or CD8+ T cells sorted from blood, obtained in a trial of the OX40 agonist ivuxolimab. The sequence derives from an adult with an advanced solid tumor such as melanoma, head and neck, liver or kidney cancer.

The DNA of the CDR3 is TGTGCCAGCAGTTCGGACAGGGGAGCCATGAACACTGAAGCTTTCTTT. This gives the protein CASSSDRGAMNTEAFF. V usage is TRBV27 and J usage is TRBJ1-1; TRBD1 matches at 9 bases. Per germline, CDR1 MNHEY and CDR2 SMNVEV (reference sequence). The CDR3 is made up of 16 amino acids. V shed 4 bases, J shed 0 bases, and the junction held 6 bases outside the gene matches.